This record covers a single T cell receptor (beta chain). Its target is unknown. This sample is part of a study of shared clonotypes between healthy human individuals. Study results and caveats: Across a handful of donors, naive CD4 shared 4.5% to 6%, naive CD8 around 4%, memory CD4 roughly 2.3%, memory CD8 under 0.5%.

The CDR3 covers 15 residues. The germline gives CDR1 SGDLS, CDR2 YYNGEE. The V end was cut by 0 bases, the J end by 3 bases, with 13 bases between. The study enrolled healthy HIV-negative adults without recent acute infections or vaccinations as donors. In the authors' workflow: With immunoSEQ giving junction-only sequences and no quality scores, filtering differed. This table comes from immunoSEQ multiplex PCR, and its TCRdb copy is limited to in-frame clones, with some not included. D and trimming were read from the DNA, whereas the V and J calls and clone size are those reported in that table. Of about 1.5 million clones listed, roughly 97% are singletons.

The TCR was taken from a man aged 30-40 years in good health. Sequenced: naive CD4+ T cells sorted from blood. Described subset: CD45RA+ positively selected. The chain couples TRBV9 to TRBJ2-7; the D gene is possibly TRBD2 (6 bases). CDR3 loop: CASSVDPGRGYEQYF. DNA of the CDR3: TGTGCCAGCAGCGTAGACCCCGGGAGAGGCTACGAGCAGTACTTC.